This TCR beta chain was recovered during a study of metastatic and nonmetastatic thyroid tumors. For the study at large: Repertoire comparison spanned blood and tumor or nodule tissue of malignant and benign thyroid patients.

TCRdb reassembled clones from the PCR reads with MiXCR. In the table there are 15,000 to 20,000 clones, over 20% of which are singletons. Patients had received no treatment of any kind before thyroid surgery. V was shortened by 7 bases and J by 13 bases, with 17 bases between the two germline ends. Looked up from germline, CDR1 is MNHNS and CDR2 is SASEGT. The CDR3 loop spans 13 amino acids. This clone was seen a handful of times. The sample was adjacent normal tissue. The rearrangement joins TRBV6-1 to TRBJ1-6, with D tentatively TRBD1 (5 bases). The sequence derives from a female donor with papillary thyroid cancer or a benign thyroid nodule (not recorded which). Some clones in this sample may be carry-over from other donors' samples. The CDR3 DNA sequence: TGTGCCAGCACGGCAGGGCCGGGCAAGCCCCTCCACTTT. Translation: CASTAGPGKPLHF.